Listed below are T cell receptor beta chains from one sample, sequenced in a study of shared clonotypes between healthy human individuals. Assay: immunoSEQ multiplex PCR; the TCRdb copy retains only in-frame clones and omits some. The sample holds hundreds of thousands of clones, about 90% seen once. Sequenced sample: naive CD8+ T cells sorted from blood. These receptors came from a man aged 25-45 years in good health. CDR3s include the opening cysteine and the closing phenylalanine or tryptophan. A D gene is named only where the DNA matches it firmly. Clone size is given for some rows only: seen once, a few or many times, or a class if the clone is expanded.

CDR3aa: CASSKRSISSISEKLFF; CDR3nt: TGTGCCAGCAGCAAGAGATCCATCTCCTCCATTAGTGAAAAACTGTTTTTT; j_gene: TRBJ1-4; d_gene: .; abundance: .; v_gene: TRBV5-5
CDR3aa: CASSLEASSYEQYF; CDR3nt: TGTGCCAGCAGTTTAGAGGCGAGTTCCTACGAGCAGTACTTC; j_gene: TRBJ2-7; d_gene: .; abundance: .; v_gene: TRBV28
CDR3aa: CASTTTGSPEAFF; CDR3nt: TGTGCCAGCACCACCACGGGGAGCCCTGAAGCTTTCTTT; j_gene: TRBJ1-1; d_gene: .; abundance: once; v_gene: TRBV5-4
CDR3aa: CASSLSSYEQYF; CDR3nt: TGTGCCAGCAGCCTCAGCTCCTACGAGCAGTACTTC; j_gene: TRBJ2-7; d_gene: .; abundance: .; v_gene: TRBV9
CDR3aa: CSVQGYPYEQYF; CDR3nt: TGCAGCGTTCAAGGATACCCCTACGAGCAGTACTTC; j_gene: TRBJ2-7; d_gene: .; abundance: .; v_gene: TRBV29-1
CDR3aa: CASRTQGIYNQPQHF; CDR3nt: TGTGCCAGCAGAACACAGGGGATCTACAATCAGCCCCAGCATTTT; j_gene: TRBJ1-5; d_gene: TRBD1; abundance: .; v_gene: TRBV27
CDR3aa: CASCGGLTGELFF; CDR3nt: TGTGCCAGCTGTGGCGGGTTGACCGGGGAGCTGTTTTTT; j_gene: TRBJ2-2; d_gene: .; abundance: once; v_gene: TRBV6-5
CDR3aa: CASSKLAGGLQETQYF; CDR3nt: TGTGCCAGCAGCAAACTAGCGGGAGGGCTTCAAGAGACCCAGTACTTC; j_gene: TRBJ2-5; d_gene: TRBD2; abundance: .; v_gene: TRBV7-9
CDR3aa: CASSQDNGGYTF; CDR3nt: TGCGCCAGCAGCCAAGATAATGGTGGCTACACCTTC; j_gene: TRBJ1-2; d_gene: .; abundance: few; v_gene: TRBV4-1
CDR3aa: CAVNQATGNQPQHF; CDR3nt: TGTGCCGTAAACCAGGCTACGGGCAATCAGCCCCAGCATTTT; j_gene: TRBJ1-5; d_gene: .; abundance: once; v_gene: TRBV28
CDR3aa: CASSFAGLGGELFF; CDR3nt: TGTGCCAGCAGCTTTGCGGGGCTTGGCGGGGAGCTGTTTTTT; j_gene: TRBJ2-2; d_gene: .; abundance: .; v_gene: TRBV5-5
CDR3aa: CASSRQGDNEQFF; CDR3nt: TGCGCCAGCAGCCGCCAAGGCGACAATGAGCAGTTCTTC; j_gene: TRBJ2-1; d_gene: .; abundance: .; v_gene: TRBV4-1
CDR3aa: CAWSPSYGWDEQFF; CDR3nt: TGTGCCTGGAGCCCTTCTTATGGGTGGGATGAGCAGTTCTTC; j_gene: TRBJ2-1; d_gene: .; abundance: .; v_gene: TRBV30
CDR3aa: CASSPWPSSGHEQYF; CDR3nt: TGTGCCAGCAGCCCTTGGCCCTCCTCGGGGCACGAGCAGTACTTC; j_gene: TRBJ2-7; d_gene: .; abundance: few; v_gene: TRBV7-2
CDR3aa: CASSLRTMNTEAFF; CDR3nt: TGCGCCAGCAGCTTGCGGACCATGAACACTGAAGCTTTCTTT; j_gene: TRBJ1-1; d_gene: .; abundance: .; v_gene: TRBV5-1
CDR3aa: CASFVVVALNTGELFF; CDR3nt: TGTGCCAGCTTTGTAGTGGTAGCCTTAAACACCGGGGAGCTGTTTTTT; j_gene: TRBJ2-2; d_gene: .; abundance: .; v_gene: TRBV7-9
CDR3aa: CASSQAWAGLNTEAFF; CDR3nt: TGCGCCAGCAGCCAAGCTTGGGCAGGGCTGAACACTGAAGCTTTCTTT; j_gene: TRBJ1-1; d_gene: .; abundance: .; v_gene: TRBV4-1
CDR3aa: CASKDYRMAGETQYF; CDR3nt: TGCGCCAGCAAGGACTACCGAATGGCAGGGGAGACCCAGTACTTC; j_gene: TRBJ2-5; d_gene: .; abundance: many; v_gene: TRBV10-2
CDR3aa: CASSHPGGELFF; CDR3nt: TGCGCCAGCAGCCATCCCGGTGGGGAGCTGTTTTTT; j_gene: TRBJ2-2; d_gene: .; abundance: .; v_gene: TRBV4-1
CDR3aa: CSVIMWGQIRINEQFF; CDR3nt: TGCAGCGTCATAATGTGGGGGCAGATCAGGATCAATGAGCAGTTCTTC; j_gene: TRBJ2-1; d_gene: .; abundance: .; v_gene: TRBV29-1
CDR3aa: CSGLWGLAYEQYF; CDR3nt: TGCAGCGGCCTTTGGGGACTAGCGTACGAGCAGTACTTC; j_gene: TRBJ2-7; d_gene: TRBD2; abundance: once; v_gene: TRBV29-1
CDR3aa: CACDETGAGNTIYF; CDR3nt: TGTGCCTGTGACGAGACAGGCGCTGGAAACACCATATATTTT; j_gene: TRBJ1-3; d_gene: .; abundance: few; v_gene: TRBV30
CDR3aa: CASSSGLAGEEYEQYF; CDR3nt: TGTGCCAGCAGCTCGGGACTAGCGGGAGAGGAGTACGAGCAGTACTTC; j_gene: TRBJ2-7; d_gene: TRBD2; abundance: .; v_gene: TRBV7-9
CDR3aa: CSVWAGQGASGELFF; CDR3nt: TGCAGCGTTTGGGCGGGGCAGGGGGCTTCAGGGGAGCTGTTTTTT; j_gene: TRBJ2-2; d_gene: TRBD1; abundance: .; v_gene: TRBV29-1
CDR3aa: CASSYSGEGAQHF; CDR3nt: TGTGCCAGCAGTTACTCAGGGGAAGGGGCCCAGCATTTT; j_gene: TRBJ1-5; d_gene: .; abundance: few; v_gene: TRBV6-5
CDR3aa: CSVTGTFSYEQYF; CDR3nt: TGCAGCGTGACCGGGACCTTCTCCTACGAGCAGTACTTC; j_gene: TRBJ2-7; d_gene: .; abundance: .; v_gene: TRBV29-1
CDR3aa: CASREIAGRYEQYF; CDR3nt: TGTGCCAGCAGGGAGATAGCGGGACGTTACGAGCAGTACTTC; j_gene: TRBJ2-7; d_gene: TRBD2; abundance: .; v_gene: TRBV28
CDR3aa: CASSGGTSRVYSTDTQYF; CDR3nt: TGTGCCAGCAGCGGGGGGACTAGCAGAGTTTATAGCACAGATACGCAGTATTTT; j_gene: TRBJ2-3; d_gene: TRBD2; abundance: .; v_gene: TRBV7-2
CDR3aa: CAWSTGGGTDTQYF; CDR3nt: TGTGCCTGGAGTACAGGGGGCGGCACAGATACGCAGTATTTT; j_gene: TRBJ2-3; d_gene: TRBD1; abundance: .; v_gene: TRBV30
CDR3aa: CASSQGTSGRREQYF; CDR3nt: TGTGCCAGCAGCCAAGGGACTAGCGGGAGGCGCGAGCAGTACTTC; j_gene: TRBJ2-7; d_gene: TRBD2; abundance: .; v_gene: TRBV27
CDR3aa: CASSLEGGSYNEQFF; CDR3nt: TGCGCCAGCAGCTTGGAGGGAGGGTCCTACAATGAGCAGTTCTTC; j_gene: TRBJ2-1; d_gene: TRBD2; abundance: .; v_gene: TRBV5-1
CDR3aa: CASSGGQGTYNEQFF; CDR3nt: TGTGCCAGCAGCGGCGGACAGGGAACATACAATGAGCAGTTCTTC; j_gene: TRBJ2-1; d_gene: TRBD1; abundance: .; v_gene: TRBV9
CDR3aa: CASSLDRISSRSSYEQYF; CDR3nt: TGTGCCAGCAGCTTAGATCGTATCAGCTCGAGGAGCTCCTACGAGCAGTACTTC; j_gene: TRBJ2-7; d_gene: .; abundance: once; v_gene: TRBV11-2
CDR3aa: CASSEHPSSYEQYF; CDR3nt: TGTGCCAGCAGTGAACACCCGAGCTCCTACGAGCAGTACTTC; j_gene: TRBJ2-7; d_gene: .; abundance: .; v_gene: TRBV6-1
CDR3aa: CASSLDLGLRSGNTIYF; CDR3nt: TGTGCCAGCAGCTTAGATCTTGGACTACGCTCAGGAAACACCATATATTTT; j_gene: TRBJ1-3; d_gene: .; abundance: .; v_gene: TRBV11-2
CDR3aa: CAISVGKTSGRVGNTQYF; CDR3nt: TGTGCCATCAGTGTTGGTAAGACTAGCGGGAGGGTGGGGAATACGCAGTATTTT; j_gene: TRBJ2-3; d_gene: TRBD2; abundance: .; v_gene: TRBV10-3
CDR3aa: CASSPALAGYEQYF; CDR3nt: TGTGCCAGCAGCCCCGCCCTAGCGGGCTACGAGCAGTACTTC; j_gene: TRBJ2-7; d_gene: TRBD2; abundance: .; v_gene: TRBV9
CDR3aa: CASSEGLLSYNEQFF; CDR3nt: TGTGCCAGTAGTGAGGGACTGCTATCCTACAATGAGCAGTTCTTC; j_gene: TRBJ2-1; d_gene: .; abundance: .; v_gene: TRBV19
CDR3aa: CASSDRRNTEAFF; CDR3nt: TGTGCCAGCAGTGACAGGCGAAACACTGAAGCTTTCTTT; j_gene: TRBJ1-1; d_gene: .; abundance: .; v_gene: TRBV2
CDR3aa: CASSEPPQETQYF; CDR3nt: TGTGCCAGCAGCGAACCCCCACAAGAGACCCAGTACTTC; j_gene: TRBJ2-5; d_gene: .; abundance: .; v_gene: TRBV7-2
CDR3aa: CASGLLAGTTDTQYF; CDR3nt: TGTGCCAGCGGCCTACTAGCGGGTACCACAGATACGCAGTATTTT; j_gene: TRBJ2-3; d_gene: TRBD2; abundance: .; v_gene: TRBV6-6
CDR3aa: CASSLDPPRRQTFGSYEQYF; CDR3nt: TGTGCCAGCAGCTTAGACCCCCCACGTCGGCAGACCTTTGGCTCCTACGAGCAGTACTTC; j_gene: TRBJ2-7; d_gene: .; abundance: .; v_gene: TRBV11-2
CDR3aa: CASSFGRGELFF; CDR3nt: TGTGCCAGCAGCTTTGGGCGCGGGGAGCTGTTTTTT; j_gene: TRBJ2-2; d_gene: .; abundance: .; v_gene: TRBV13
CDR3aa: CASSWLSGGYQFF; CDR3nt: TGTGCCAGCAGCTGGCTGTCAGGGGGATACCAGTTCTTC; j_gene: TRBJ2-1; d_gene: TRBD1; abundance: .; v_gene: TRBV7-3
CDR3aa: CARSQTANYQPQHF; CDR3nt: TGTGCCAGAAGCCAGACAGCAAACTATCAGCCCCAGCATTTT; j_gene: TRBJ1-5; d_gene: .; abundance: .; v_gene: TRBV5-3
CDR3aa: CATSSRNGRAPGELFF; CDR3nt: TGTGCCACCAGCAGTCGGAACGGGAGGGCCCCCGGGGAGCTGTTTTTT; j_gene: TRBJ2-2; d_gene: TRBD2; abundance: .; v_gene: TRBV15
CDR3aa: CASSLWGTGNEQFF; CDR3nt: TGTGCCAGCAGTTTATGGGGGACTGGGAATGAGCAGTTCTTC; j_gene: TRBJ2-1; d_gene: .; abundance: .; v_gene: TRBV27
CDR3aa: CASSLRSSGSYEQYF; CDR3nt: TGTGCCAGCAGCTTGAGGTCTAGCGGATCCTACGAGCAGTACTTC; j_gene: TRBJ2-7; d_gene: TRBD2; abundance: .; v_gene: TRBV5-5
CDR3aa: CASSSSTYEQYF; CDR3nt: TGTGCCAGCAGTTCCTCCACCTACGAGCAGTACTTC; j_gene: TRBJ2-7; d_gene: .; abundance: .; v_gene: TRBV27
CDR3aa: CASSVGLAGVDEQYF; CDR3nt: TGTGCCAGCAGCGTTGGACTAGCGGGAGTGGACGAGCAGTACTTC; j_gene: TRBJ2-7; d_gene: TRBD2; abundance: once; v_gene: TRBV9
CDR3aa: CASRPATDNEQFF; CDR3nt: TGTGCCAGCAGGCCAGCGACAGACAATGAGCAGTTCTTC; j_gene: TRBJ2-1; d_gene: .; abundance: .; v_gene: TRBV14
CDR3aa: CSACLVNSGNTIYF; CDR3nt: TGCAGCGCTTGCTTAGTAAACTCTGGAAACACCATATATTTT; j_gene: TRBJ1-3; d_gene: .; abundance: .; v_gene: TRBV29-1
CDR3aa: CASSLAGNGHDEQFF; CDR3nt: TGTGCCAGCAGCTTAGCGGGGAACGGACACGATGAGCAGTTCTTC; j_gene: TRBJ2-1; d_gene: .; abundance: .; v_gene: TRBV11-1
CDR3aa: CASSDVLAVDEQYF; CDR3nt: TGCGCCAGCAGTGACGTTCTAGCGGTGGACGAGCAGTACTTC; j_gene: TRBJ2-7; d_gene: TRBD2; abundance: .; v_gene: TRBV10-2
CDR3aa: CASSPGAFEETQYF; CDR3nt: TGCGCCAGCAGTCCCGGGGCCTTCGAGGAGACCCAGTACTTC; j_gene: TRBJ2-5; d_gene: .; abundance: .; v_gene: TRBV10-1